The 18 T cell receptor beta chains below all came from one sample that was sequenced in a study of TIL therapy for anti-PD-1-resistant metastatic lung cancer. The time point denotes: pre-treatment sample, taken before nivolumab and TIL therapy. The libraries were made with immunoSEQ v3. The data were produced by immunoSEQ multiplex PCR, yet TCRdb's version contains in-frame clones alone and is incomplete. The sample includes more than 45,000 clones, over 75% of them seen just once. The sample was blood, taken at baseline. Receptors originate from a person aged 25 to 79 with non-small cell lung cancer.

This sequence joins TRBV9 and TRBJ2-3; D not resolved. V was cut by 0 bases and J by 4 bases, with 0 bases left in between. CDR1 is SGDLS, CDR2 YYNGEE, per germline. The CDR3 loop spans 11 amino acids. The CDR3 region is CASSVADTQYF. CDR3 nucleotides: TGTGCCAGCAGCGTAGCAGATACGCAGTATTTT.

V and J are TRBV6-5 and TRBJ2-7, with TRBD1 matching 10 bases. Germline V lookup: CDR1 MNHEY, CDR2 SVGAGI. With 3 bases clipped from V and 5 bases from J, the junction kept 7 bases outside the gene matches. There are 15 residues in the CDR3. DNA for the CDR3: TGTGCCAGCAGTTATAGGGACAGGGGATTTAACGAGCAGTACTTC. This gives the protein CASSYRDRGFNEQYF.

The DNA of the CDR3 is TGTGCCAGCCGGCGTTCGGGGTGGGATTTTGGCTACACCTTC. This translates into CASRRSGWDFGYTF. V usage is TRBV27 and J usage is TRBJ1-2; D not certain. CDR3 length: 14 amino acids. Germline V gene sequence: CDR1 MNHEY, CDR2 SMNVEV (reference sequence). With 8 bases removed from V and 7 bases from J, the gap between germline ends came to 20 bases.

The genes are TRBV6-5 and TRBJ2-3; no clear D. V was pared by 7 bases and J by 4 bases, with 9 bases between. CDR1 and CDR2 from the germline V gene are MNHEY and SVGAGI. This CDR3 has 12 residues. CDR3 residues: CASTSEADTQYF. The CDR3 region has the DNA TGTGCCAGCACCTCAGAGGCAGATACGCAGTATTTT.

The chain has TRBV12-5 and TRBJ2-7, with D possibly TRBD2 on 7 matching bases. The CDR3 contains 16 residues. V shed 0 bases and J shed 5 bases, with 17 bases lying between them. CDR1 is LGHNT, CDR2 FRNRAP, per germline. The CDR3 bases are TGTGCTAGTGGTTTGGTAAAGGGGGGGCTTCCCGACGAGCAGTACTTC. Amino acids: CASGLVKGGLPDEQYF.

V gene TRBV3-1 (or the pseudogene TRBV3-2) combines with J gene TRBJ1-1, with TRBD1 as a possible D gene (5 bases). The germline V and J ends were trimmed by 3 bases and 7 bases, with 18 bases remaining between them. The germline V gene has CDR1 LGHDT and CDR2 YNNKEL (reference sequence). The CDR3 totals 15 residues. The CDR3 sequence: CASSQTSGDRDEAFF. CDR3 nucleotide sequence: TGTGCCAGCAGCCAGACGTCGGGGGATCGGGATGAAGCTTTCTTT.

This clone was observed once. The chain has TRBV12-3 or TRBV12-4 and TRBJ2-6; D is ambiguous. The V gene lost 7 bases and the J gene lost 5 bases, with 6 bases spanning the gap. This CDR3 comprises 12 residues. This CDR3 is CASKIWANVLTF. The CDR3 DNA follows: TGTGCCAGCAAAATCTGGGCCAACGTCCTGACTTTC.

The chain carries TRBV3-1 (or the pseudogene TRBV3-2) and TRBJ1-3, with D possibly TRBD1 on 6 matching bases. Germline V gene lookup returns CDR1 LGHDT and CDR2 YNNKEL (reference sequence). The CDR3 has 15 amino acids. Between the trimmed V and J ends, which lost 1 base and 5 bases, there was a span of 12 bases. CDR3 DNA: TGTGCCAGCAGCCAAGGGCAGGGGCATAGAAACACCATATATTTT. As protein: CASSQGQGHRNTIYF.

V and J are TRBV30 and TRBJ2-3; 8 bases line up with TRBD2. Germline CDR1 GTSNPN, CDR2 SVGIG (reference sequence). The CDR3 sequence is 13 residues long. The V and J ends lost 4 bases and 3 bases, in that order; junction bases with no gene match: 3. The CDR3 nucleotides read TGTGCCTGGACTAGCGGGTTAACAGATACGCAGTATTTT. This encodes CAWTSGLTDTQYF. The whole variable domain, filled in from reference TRBV30 and TRBJ2-3, reads SQTIHQWPATLVQPVGSPLSLECTVEGTSNPNLYWYRQAAGRGLQLLFYSVGIGQISSEVPQNLSASRPQDRQFILSSKKLLLSDSGFYLCAWTSGLTDTQYFGPGTRLTVL.

V and J are TRBV24-1 and TRBJ2-1; D gene unclear. The CDR3 is 11 amino acids. V was pared by 9 bases and J by 4 bases, with 6 bases between. The germline V gene encodes CDR1 KGHDR and CDR2 SFDVKD. This chain's CDR3 is CATQKYNEQFF. The DNA for the CDR3 is TGTGCCACCCAGAAATACAATGAGCAGTTCTTC.

The chain is built from TRBV27 and TRBJ1-5; 7 bases agree with TRBD1. V was pared by 5 bases and J by 7 bases, with 8 bases of the junction left unmatched. This CDR3 comprises 14 residues. Germline V gene lookup returns CDR1 MNHEY and CDR2 SMNVEV (reference sequence). This CDR3 reads CASSPRQGLQPQHF. The CDR3 nucleotides read TGTGCCAGCAGTCCCCGACAGGGCTTGCAGCCCCAGCATTTT.

This clone was counted once. CDR3 amino acids: CASSPPSVAGVGEQFF. In DNA, the CDR3 is TGTGCCAGCAGCCCCCCCTCGGTAGCGGGAGTTGGTGAGCAGTTCTTC. This rearrangement joins TRBV3-1 (or the pseudogene TRBV3-2) to TRBJ2-1; 9 bases align to TRBD2. Germline trimming cut 4 bases from V and 9 bases from J; bases unmatched to any gene: 13. CDR1 is LGHDT and CDR2 is YNNKEL in the germline V gene (reference sequence). The CDR3 covers 16 residues.

This sequence joins TRBV5-6 and TRBJ1-2; the D is unclear. The CDR3 totals 12 residues. Trimming left V 4 bases short and J 4 bases short, with 8 bases between. Germline CDR1 and CDR2: SGHDT and YYEEEE. The DNA for the CDR3 is TGTGCCAGCAGCCTCGAGCTCTATGGCTACACCTTC. This gives the protein CASSLELYGYTF.

The rearrangement links TRBV7-8 to TRBJ1-2; 12 nucleotides agree with TRBD1. Germline CDR1 SGHVS, CDR2 FQNEAQ. Trimming at V came to 5 bases and at J to 8 bases, leaving 6 bases not matched to a gene. This CDR3 spans 14 amino acids. The CDR3 nucleotides read TGTGCCAGCAGCCCTCGGGACAGGGGGCAGGGCTACACCTTC. Encoded protein: CASSPRDRGQGYTF.

This chain connects TRBV12-3 or TRBV12-4 to TRBJ1-6; D remains ambiguous. V was clipped by 6 bases and J by 5 bases, with 8 bases between them. The CDR3 runs to 13 residues. The CDR3: CASRALNNSPLHF. The CDR3 DNA reads TGTGCCAGCAGAGCACTCAATAATTCACCCCTCCACTTT.

The genes are TRBV7-8 and TRBJ2-2, with D perhaps TRBD2 (5 bases). The CDR3 covers 15 residues. Germline loops: CDR1 SGHVS, CDR2 FQNEAQ. V was shortened by 5 bases and J by 7 bases, with 17 bases between the two germline ends. CDR3 sequence: CASSTQRSVGGELFF. In nucleotides, the CDR3 is TGTGCCAGCAGCACTCAGCGGAGCGTGGGCGGGGAGCTGTTTTTT.

The chain is built from TRBV10-3 and TRBJ1-6, with TRBD1 matching 8 bases. CDR1 and CDR2 from the germline V gene are ENHRY and SYGVKD. CDR3 size: 15 residues. V was pared by 4 bases and J by 7 bases, with 6 bases of the junction left unmatched. In DNA, the CDR3 is TGTGCCATCAGTGGGGGACAGGAGGAAAATTCACCCCTCCACTTT. Protein sequence: CAISGGQEENSPLHF.

The chain has TRBV11-2 and TRBJ2-7, with D uncertain. The CDR3 contains 15 residues. The germline gives CDR1 SGHAT, CDR2 FQNNGV. V shed 0 bases and J shed 2 bases, with 11 bases lying between them. The CDR3 DNA sequence: TGTGCCAGCAGCTTAGATAACCCGAGAACCTACGAGCAGTACTTC. It translates to CASSLDNPRTYEQYF.